This T cell receptor (beta chain) was recovered during a study of cytomegalovirus exposure and HLA in healthy donors. Study information: It was reported in a later analysis that the same platform had been used for the 110 or so validation repertoires as for the approximately 700 first-cohort repertoires.

Assay used: immunoSEQ multiplex PCR; TCRdb lists only in-frame clones, some missing. There are around 98,000 clones in the sample; roughly 89% occur only once, and more than 3% lies in the top ten. An approximately 120-subject validation cohort, separate from the approximately 690-subject first cohort, supplied the donors. Looked up from germline, CDR1 is SSHAT and CDR2 is FNYEAQ (reference sequence). The CDR3 loop spans 14 amino acids. Study-wide findings and caveats: Some TCR beta chains (around 160 of them) were listed as cytomegalovirus-associated.

As to this clone: Its antigen is not known. The junction departs from germline at one end; a sequencing error may be responsible.

The sequenced sample was PBMCs. The chain links TRBV7-7 to TRBJ2-1, with 8 bases that match TRBD1. The clonotype originates from a woman aged 25 to 39 in good health and CMV-seronegative. DNA for the CDR3: TGTGCTAGCAGCTTTGGCCAGGGGGCCGGTGAGCAGTTCTTC. Protein: CASSFGQGAGEQFF.